The sequence of this T cell receptor beta chain was determined in a study of shared clonotypes between healthy human individuals. For the study at large: Every donor yielded three CD4 naive, three CD4 memory, two CD8 naive and one CD8 memory plate.

Regarding this clone: Its antigen is not known.

Broader study findings: Estimated richness values were generally larger in naive subsets than in memory subsets.

As processed by the authors: ImmunoSEQ junction-only sequences lacked quality scores, so their filtering differed. Libraries were prepared by immunoSEQ multiplex PCR; TCRdb keeps only in-frame clonotypes and omits some of them. That table furnishes V, J and clone size, whereas the DNA furnished D and trimming. The sample lists roughly 1,000,000 clones, 78% seen once, with around 0.61% in the top ten. The sequenced sample was memory CD4+ T cells from PBMCs. The subset is: CD45RA-negative fraction. This clonotype was sampled from a man younger than 30 in good health. Some clones in this sample may be carry-over from other donors' samples.

The CDR3 reads CASSLDGRPGLAGSQETQYF. The CDR3 region has the DNA TGTGCCAGCAGCTTAGATGGACGTCCGGGACTAGCGGGGTCCCAAGAGACCCAGTACTTC. The rearrangement uses TRBV11-2 and TRBJ2-5, with TRBD2 matching over 13 bases. V dropped 0 bases and J dropped 1; count of bases not matched to a gene: 11. This CDR3 is built from 20 residues. The germline gives CDR1 SGHAT, CDR2 FQNNGV.